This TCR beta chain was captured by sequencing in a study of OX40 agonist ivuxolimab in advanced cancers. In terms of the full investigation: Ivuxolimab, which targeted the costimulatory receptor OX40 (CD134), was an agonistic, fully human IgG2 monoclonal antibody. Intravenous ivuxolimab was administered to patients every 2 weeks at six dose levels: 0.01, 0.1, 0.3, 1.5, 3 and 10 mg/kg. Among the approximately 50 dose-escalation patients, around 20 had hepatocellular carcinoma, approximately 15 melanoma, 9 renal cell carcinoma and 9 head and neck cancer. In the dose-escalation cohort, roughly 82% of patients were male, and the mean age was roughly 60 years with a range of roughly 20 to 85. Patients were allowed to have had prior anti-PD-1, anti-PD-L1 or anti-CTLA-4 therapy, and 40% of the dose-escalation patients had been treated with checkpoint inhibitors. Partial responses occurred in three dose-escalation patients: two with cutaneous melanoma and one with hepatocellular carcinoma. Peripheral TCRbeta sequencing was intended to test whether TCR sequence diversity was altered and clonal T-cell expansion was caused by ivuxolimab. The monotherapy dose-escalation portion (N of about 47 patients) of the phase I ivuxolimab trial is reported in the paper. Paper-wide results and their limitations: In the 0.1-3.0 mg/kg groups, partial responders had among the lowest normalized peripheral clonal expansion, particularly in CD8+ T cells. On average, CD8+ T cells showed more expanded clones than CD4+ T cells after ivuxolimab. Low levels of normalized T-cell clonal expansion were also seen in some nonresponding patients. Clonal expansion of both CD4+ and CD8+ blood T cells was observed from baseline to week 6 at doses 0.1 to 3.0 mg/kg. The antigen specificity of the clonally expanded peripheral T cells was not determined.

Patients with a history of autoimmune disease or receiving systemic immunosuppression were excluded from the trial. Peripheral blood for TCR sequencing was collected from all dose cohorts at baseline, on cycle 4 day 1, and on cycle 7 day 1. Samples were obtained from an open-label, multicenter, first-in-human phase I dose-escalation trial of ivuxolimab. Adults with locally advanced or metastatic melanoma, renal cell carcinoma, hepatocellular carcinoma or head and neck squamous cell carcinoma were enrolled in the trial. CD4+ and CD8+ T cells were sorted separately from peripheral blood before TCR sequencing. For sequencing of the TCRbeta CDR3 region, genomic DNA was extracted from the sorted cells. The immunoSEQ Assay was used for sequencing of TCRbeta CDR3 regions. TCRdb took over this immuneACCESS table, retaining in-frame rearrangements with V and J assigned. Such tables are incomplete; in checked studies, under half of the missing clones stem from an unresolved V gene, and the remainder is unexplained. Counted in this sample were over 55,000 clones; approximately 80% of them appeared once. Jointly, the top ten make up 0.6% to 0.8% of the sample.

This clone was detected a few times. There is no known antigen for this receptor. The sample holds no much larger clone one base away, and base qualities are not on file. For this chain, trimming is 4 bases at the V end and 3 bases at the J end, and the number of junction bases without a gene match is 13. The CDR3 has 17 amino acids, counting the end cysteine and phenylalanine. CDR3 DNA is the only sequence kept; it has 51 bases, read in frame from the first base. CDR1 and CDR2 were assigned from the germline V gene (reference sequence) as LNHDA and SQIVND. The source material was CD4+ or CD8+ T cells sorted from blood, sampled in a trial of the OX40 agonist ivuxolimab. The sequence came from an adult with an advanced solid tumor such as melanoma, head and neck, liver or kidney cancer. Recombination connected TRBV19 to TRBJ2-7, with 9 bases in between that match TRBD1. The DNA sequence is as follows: TGTGCCAGTAGTAACAGGCGCGGGGACAGGGTCTTCTACGAGCAGTACTTC. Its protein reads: CASSNRRGDRVFYEQYF.